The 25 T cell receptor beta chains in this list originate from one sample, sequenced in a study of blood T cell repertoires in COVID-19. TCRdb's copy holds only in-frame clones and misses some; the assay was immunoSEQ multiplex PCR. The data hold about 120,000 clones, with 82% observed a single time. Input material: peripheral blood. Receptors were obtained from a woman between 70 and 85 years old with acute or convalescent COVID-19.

The CDR3: CASSPGTGSYNEQFF. The CDR3 DNA reads TGTGCCAGCAGTCCCGGGACAGGTTCCTACAATGAGCAGTTCTTC. The rearrangement joins TRBV2 to TRBJ2-1; 8 bases match TRBD1. V shed 5 bases and J 1 base; nucleotides not matched to a gene: 4. The length of the CDR3 is 15 residues. The germline V gene encodes CDR1 SNHLY and CDR2 FYNNEI.

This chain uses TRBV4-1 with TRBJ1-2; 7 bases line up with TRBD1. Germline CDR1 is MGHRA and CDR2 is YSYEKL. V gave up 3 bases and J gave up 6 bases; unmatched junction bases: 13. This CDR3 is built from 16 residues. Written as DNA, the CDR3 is TGCGCCAGCAGCCATGTCCGGGACAGTTCTGTGGATGGCTACACCTTC. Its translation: CASSHVRDSSVDGYTF.

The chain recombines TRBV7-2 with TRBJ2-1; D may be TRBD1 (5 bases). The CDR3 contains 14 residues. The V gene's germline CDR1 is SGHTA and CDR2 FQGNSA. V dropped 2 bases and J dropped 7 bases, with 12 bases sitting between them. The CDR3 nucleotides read TGTGCCAGCAGCTTATATTCAGGGCGGAATGAGCAGTTCTTC. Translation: CASSLYSGRNEQFF.

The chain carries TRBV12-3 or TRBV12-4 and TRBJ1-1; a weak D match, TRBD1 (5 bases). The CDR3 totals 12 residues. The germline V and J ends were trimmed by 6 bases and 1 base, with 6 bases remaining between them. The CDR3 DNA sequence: TGTGCCAGCAGAGGACAGAACACTGAAGCTTTCTTT. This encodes CASRGQNTEAFF.

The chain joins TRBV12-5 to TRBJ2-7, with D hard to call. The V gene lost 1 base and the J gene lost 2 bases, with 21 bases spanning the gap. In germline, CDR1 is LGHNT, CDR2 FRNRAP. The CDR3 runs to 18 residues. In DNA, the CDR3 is TGTGCTAGTGGTTTGGGCGGCCCCCCACCGTTCCTAACCTACGAGCAGTACGTC. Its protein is CASGLGGPPPFLTYEQYV.

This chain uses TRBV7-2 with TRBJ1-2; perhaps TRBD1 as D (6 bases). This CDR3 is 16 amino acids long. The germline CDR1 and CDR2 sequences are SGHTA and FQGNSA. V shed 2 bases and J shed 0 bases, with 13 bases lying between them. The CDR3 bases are TGTGCCAGCAGCTTAATCGGGACACATACTAACTATGGCTACACCTTC. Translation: CASSLIGTHTNYGYTF. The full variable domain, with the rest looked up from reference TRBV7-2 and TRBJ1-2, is GAGVSQSPSNKVTEKGKDVELRCDPISGHTALYWYRQSLGQGLEFLIYFQGNSAPDKSGLPSDRFSAERTGGSVSTLTIQRTQQEDSAVYLCASSLIGTHTNYGYTFGSGTRLTVV.

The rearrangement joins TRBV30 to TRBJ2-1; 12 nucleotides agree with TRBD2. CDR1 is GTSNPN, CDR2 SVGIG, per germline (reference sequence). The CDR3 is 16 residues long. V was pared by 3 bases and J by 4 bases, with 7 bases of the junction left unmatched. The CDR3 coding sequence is TGTGCCTGGAGCCCAACTAGCGGGGGGCCTTACAATGAGCAGTTCTTC. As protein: CAWSPTSGGPYNEQFF.

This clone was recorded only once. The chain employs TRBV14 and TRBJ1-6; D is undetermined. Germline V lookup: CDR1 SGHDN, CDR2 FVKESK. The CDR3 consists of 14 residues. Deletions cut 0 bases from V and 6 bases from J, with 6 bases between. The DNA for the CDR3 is TGTGCCAGCAGCCAAGATCGCGGTAATTCACCCCTCCACTTT. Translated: CASSQDRGNSPLHF.

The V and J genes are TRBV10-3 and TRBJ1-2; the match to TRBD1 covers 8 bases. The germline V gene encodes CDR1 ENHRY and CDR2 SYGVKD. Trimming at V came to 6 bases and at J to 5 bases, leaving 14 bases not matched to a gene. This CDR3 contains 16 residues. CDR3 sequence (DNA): TGTGCCATCAGGGCTTCAGCAGGACAGGGCGAGTATGGCTACACCTTC. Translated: CAIRASAGQGEYGYTF.

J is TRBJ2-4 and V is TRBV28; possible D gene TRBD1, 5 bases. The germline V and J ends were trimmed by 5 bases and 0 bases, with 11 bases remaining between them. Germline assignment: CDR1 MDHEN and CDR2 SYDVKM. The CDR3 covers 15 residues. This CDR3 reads CASSPPGSAKNIQYF. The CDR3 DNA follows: TGTGCCAGCAGTCCCCCAGGGTCAGCCAAAAACATTCAGTACTTC.

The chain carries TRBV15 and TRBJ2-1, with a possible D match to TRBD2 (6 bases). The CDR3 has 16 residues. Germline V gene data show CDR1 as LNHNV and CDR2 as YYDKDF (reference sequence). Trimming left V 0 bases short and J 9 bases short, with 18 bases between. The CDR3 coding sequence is TGTGCCACCAGCAGAGACATGATCGGGGGTAGAAGTGAGCAGTTCTTC. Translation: CATSRDMIGGRSEQFF.

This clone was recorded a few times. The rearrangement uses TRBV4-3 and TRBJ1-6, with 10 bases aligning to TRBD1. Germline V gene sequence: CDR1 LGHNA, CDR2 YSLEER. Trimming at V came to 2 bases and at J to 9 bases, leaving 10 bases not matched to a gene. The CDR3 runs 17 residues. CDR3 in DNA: TGCGCCAGCAGCCAACAACTGACCGGGACAGGGGCTTCACCCCTCCACTTT. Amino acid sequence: CASSQQLTGTGASPLHF.

The CDR3 is CAITPTTGVGNTIYF. The CDR3 bases are TGTGCCATCACTCCTACGACAGGGGTGGGAAACACCATATATTTT. V usage is TRBV10-3 and J usage is TRBJ1-3, with 8 bases identical to TRBD1. Germline CDR1 reads ENHRY; CDR2 reads SYGVKD. The CDR3 loop spans 15 amino acids. Trimming at V came to 7 bases and at J to 4 bases, leaving 9 bases not matched to a gene.

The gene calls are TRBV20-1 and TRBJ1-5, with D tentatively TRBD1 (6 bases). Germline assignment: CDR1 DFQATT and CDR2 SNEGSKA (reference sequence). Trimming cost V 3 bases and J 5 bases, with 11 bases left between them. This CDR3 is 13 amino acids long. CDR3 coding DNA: TGCAGTGCTAGTAGGGGGTCTTATCAGCCCCAGCATTTT. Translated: CSASRGSYQPQHF.

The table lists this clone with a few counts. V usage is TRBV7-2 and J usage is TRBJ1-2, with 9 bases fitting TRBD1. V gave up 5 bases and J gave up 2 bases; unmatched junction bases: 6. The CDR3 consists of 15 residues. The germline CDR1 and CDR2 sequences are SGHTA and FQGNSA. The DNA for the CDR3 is TGTGCCAGCAGCGGCGGACAGGGGAGGAACTATGGCTACACCTTC. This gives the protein CASSGGQGRNYGYTF.

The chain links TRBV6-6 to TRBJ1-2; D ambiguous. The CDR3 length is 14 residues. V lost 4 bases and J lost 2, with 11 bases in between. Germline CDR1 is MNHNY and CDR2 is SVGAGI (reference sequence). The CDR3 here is CASSSTETNYGYTF. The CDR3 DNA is TGTGCCAGCAGTTCTACAGAAACAAACTATGGCTACACCTTC.

CDR3 region: CASSLAPGTGLETQYF. CDR3 nucleotides: TGTGCCAGCAGCTTAGCCCCCGGGACAGGGTTAGAGACCCAGTACTTC. The chain couples TRBV11-2 to TRBJ2-5; 9 bases map to TRBD1. J lost 4 bases, V lost 1 base, and 7 bases had no gene match. The CDR3 length is 16 residues. CDR1 and CDR2 from the germline V gene are SGHAT and FQNNGV. The full variable domain, with the rest looked up from reference TRBV11-2 and TRBJ2-5, is EAGVAQSPRYKIIEKRQSVAFWCNPISGHATLYWYQQILGQGPKLLIQFQNNGVVDDSQLPKDRFSAERLKGVDSTLKIQPAKLEDSAVYLCASSLAPGTGLETQYFGPGTRLLVL.

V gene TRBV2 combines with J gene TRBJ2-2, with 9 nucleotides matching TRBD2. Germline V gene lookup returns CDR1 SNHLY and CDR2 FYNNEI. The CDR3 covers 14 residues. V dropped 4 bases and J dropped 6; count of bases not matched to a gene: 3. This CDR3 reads CASSVAGGPGELFF. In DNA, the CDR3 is TGTGCCAGCAGTGTGGCGGGGGGGCCCGGGGAGCTGTTTTTT.

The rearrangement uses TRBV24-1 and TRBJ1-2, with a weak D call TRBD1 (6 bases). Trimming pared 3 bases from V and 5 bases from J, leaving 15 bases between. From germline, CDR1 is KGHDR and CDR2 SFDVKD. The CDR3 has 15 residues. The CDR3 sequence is CATSDPQTGVYGYTF. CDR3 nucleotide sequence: TGTGCCACCAGTGATCCCCAGACAGGCGTATATGGCTACACCTTC.

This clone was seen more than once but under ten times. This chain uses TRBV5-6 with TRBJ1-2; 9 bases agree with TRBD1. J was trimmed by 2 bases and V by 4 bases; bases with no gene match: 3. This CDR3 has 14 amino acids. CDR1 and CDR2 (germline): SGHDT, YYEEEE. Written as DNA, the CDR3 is TGTGCCAGCAGCCCCGGGACAGGGAACTATGGCTACACCTTC. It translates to CASSPGTGNYGYTF.

The CDR3 DNA follows: TGCGCCAGCAGCCCGGACAGACAAGAGACCCAGTACTTC. This encodes CASSPDRQETQYF. The V call is TRBV5-1, the J call TRBJ2-5; the D gene is possibly TRBD1 (6 bases). The V gene lost 4 bases and the J gene lost 2 bases, with 9 bases spanning the gap. Germline values: CDR1 SGHRS, CDR2 YFSETQ. The CDR3 extends over 13 amino acids. The whole variable domain, remainder taken from reference TRBV5-1 and TRBJ2-5, is KAGVTQTPRYLIKTRGQQVTLSCSPISGHRSVSWYQQTPGQGLQFLFEYFSETQRNKGNFPGRFSGRQFSNSRSEMNVSTLELGDSALYLCASSPDRQETQYFGPGTRLLVL.

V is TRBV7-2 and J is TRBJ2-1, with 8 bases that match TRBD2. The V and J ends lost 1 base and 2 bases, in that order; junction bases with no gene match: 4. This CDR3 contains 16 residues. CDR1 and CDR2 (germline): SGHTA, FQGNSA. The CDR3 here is CASSLVSGGAYNEQFF. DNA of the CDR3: TGTGCCAGCAGCTTAGTATCCGGGGGGGCCTACAATGAGCAGTTCTTC.

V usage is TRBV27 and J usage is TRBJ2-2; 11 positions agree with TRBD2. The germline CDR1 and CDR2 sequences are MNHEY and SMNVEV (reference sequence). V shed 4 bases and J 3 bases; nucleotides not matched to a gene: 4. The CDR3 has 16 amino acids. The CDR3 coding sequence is TGTGCCAGCAGTTCCTTACTAGCGGGGGACACCGGGGAGCTGTTTTTT. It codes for CASSSLLAGDTGELFF.

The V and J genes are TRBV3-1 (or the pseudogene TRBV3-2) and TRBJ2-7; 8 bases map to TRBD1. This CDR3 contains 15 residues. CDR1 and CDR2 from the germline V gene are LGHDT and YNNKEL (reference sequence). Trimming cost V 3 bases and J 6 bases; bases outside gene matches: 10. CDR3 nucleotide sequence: TGTGCCAGCAGCCAGCTAGGACAGGGACGTTCCGAGCAGTACGTC. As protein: CASSQLGQGRSEQYV.

CDR3 region: CASSPDRGTYNEQFF. DNA for the CDR3: TGTGCCAGCAGCCCGGACAGGGGAACCTACAATGAGCAGTTCTTC. The rearrangement joins TRBV11-2 to TRBJ2-1, with 9 positions matching TRBD1. The CDR3 is 15 amino acids. The junction had 4 bases not matched to a gene; V was cut back by 5 bases and J by 2 bases. Germline V lookup: CDR1 SGHAT, CDR2 FQNNGV.